This TCR beta chain was documented in a study of OX40 agonist ivuxolimab in advanced cancers. Study details: Partial responses, seen in three patients, involved one hepatocellular carcinoma and two cutaneous melanomas.

To note about this clone: Antigen specificity is unknown.

General observations from the study: Average numbers of expanded clones were greater in CD8+ T cells than in CD4+. At 0.1 to 3.0 mg/kg and by week 6, clonal expansion occurred in CD4+ and CD8+ blood T cells.

The repertoire was sequenced with immunoSEQ multiplex PCR; TCRdb's copy has only in-frame clones and lacks some. Altogether around 53,000 clones are present, approximately 84% being singletons, with the ten largest covering 13%. This CDR3 comprises 14 residues. The trim removed 5 bases at V and 7 bases at J, leaving 6 bases unmatched. The germline V gene has CDR1 SGHTA and CDR2 FQGNSA. This receptor was obtained from an adult with an advanced solid tumor such as melanoma, head and neck, liver or kidney cancer. The rearrangement joins TRBV7-2 to TRBJ2-1; the match to TRBD1 covers 9 bases. This material consisted of CD4+ or CD8+ T cells sorted from blood, taken in a trial of the OX40 agonist ivuxolimab. The CDR3 reads CASSPGQGKNEQFF. The CDR3 bases are TGTGCCAGCAGCCCCGGACAGGGGAAAAATGAGCAGTTCTTC.